These 30 T cell receptor beta chains originate from one sample sequenced in a study of CD8+ T cells in alopecia areata. Following extraction, RNA underwent reverse transcription to cDNA, which served as the sequencing template. The data were produced by immunoSEQ multiplex PCR, yet TCRdb's version contains in-frame clones alone and is incomplete. This repertoire shows 150,000 to 200,000 clones, around 51% found once; its top ten account for roughly a tenth. As for treatment: oral pan-JAK inhibitor, 5-10 mg twice daily. Sample: CD8+ T cells sorted from blood, taken around week 54, from a patient treated with tofacitinib. These receptors all come from a human donor with alopecia areata.

This clone was seen a few times. The same CDR3 is also encoded by other DNA sequences in this sample. The chain has TRBV6-5 and TRBJ1-1; D gene ambiguous. The V end lost 4 bases, the J end lost 3 bases, and 12 bases lay between the germline ends. Germline V gene data show CDR1 as MNHEY and CDR2 as SVGAGI. The CDR3 consists of 14 residues. CDR3 nucleotides: TGTGCCAGCAGTTCTCGTCGGGGTTACACTGAAGCTTTCTTT. As protein: CASSSRRGYTEAFF.

The CDR3 DNA reads as TGTGCCAGCGGCAGTCCCTCGGAGAACGGTGGCTACACCTTC. Translation: CASGSPSENGGYTF. The chain recombines TRBV9 with TRBJ1-2; D not certain. Trimming took off 7 bases at V and 7 bases at J, with 20 bases between the two ends. There are 14 residues in the CDR3. CDR1 and CDR2 from the germline V gene are SGDLS and YYNGEE.

On this clone itself: An end of the junction does not agree with germline; a read error may underlie this. This chain connects TRBV7-7 to TRBJ2-7, with unresolved D. The CDR3 length is 14 residues. The germline V gene encodes CDR1 SSHAT and CDR2 FNYEAQ (reference sequence). Here the CDR3 DNA reads TGTGCTAGCAGCCCAACCAGGAGCTCCTACGAGCAGTACTTC. It encodes CASSPTRSSYEQYF.

The chain links TRBV19 to TRBJ2-2, with a possible D match to TRBD1 (5 bases). The germline CDR1 and CDR2 sequences are LNHDA and SQIVND (reference sequence). CDR3 length: 15 amino acids. V was cut by 1 base and J by 7 bases, with 13 bases left in between. CDR3 loop: CASSIVRGLGGELFF. DNA for the CDR3: TGTGCCAGTAGTATAGTAAGGGGCCTTGGCGGGGAGCTGTTTTTT.

The CDR3 here is CASSRDRFYGYTF. CDR3 nucleotide sequence: TGTGCCAGCAGCCGGGACCGCTTCTATGGCTACACCTTC. The chain links TRBV7-2 to TRBJ1-2, with D maybe TRBD1 (5 bases). Germline CDR1 SGHTA, CDR2 FQGNSA. V lost 5 bases, J lost 4 bases, and 11 bases lay in between. This CDR3 is 13 amino acids long. Supplemented by reference TRBV7-2 and TRBJ1-2, the full variable domain reads GAGVSQSPSNKVTEKGKDVELRCDPISGHTALYWYRQSLGQGLEFLIYFQGNSAPDKSGLPSDRFSAERTGGSVSTLTIQRTQQEDSAVYLCASSRDRFYGYTFGSGTRLTVV.

The V call is TRBV7-6, the J call TRBJ1-6, with D perhaps TRBD1 (5 bases). The V and J ends lost 8 bases and 5 bases respectively, with 16 bases between them. The CDR3 is made up of 15 amino acids. Germline V gene sequence: CDR1 SGHVS, CDR2 FNYEAQ. The DNA of the CDR3 is TGTGCCAGCGGGTTGAGGACACACGATAATTCACCCCTCCACTTT. As protein: CASGLRTHDNSPLHF.

This clone was counted only a few times. V gene TRBV7-8 combines with J gene TRBJ2-7; 12 bases match TRBD1. Germline V gene data show CDR1 as SGHVS and CDR2 as FQNEAQ. V lost 4 bases and J lost 3; bases outside the gene matches: 7. The CDR3 runs 16 residues. Here the CDR3 DNA reads TGTGCCAGCAGCTCAGCCGGGACAGGGGGCTTCTACGAGCAGTACTTC. Translated, it gives CASSSAGTGGFYEQYF.

The chain links TRBV6-5 to TRBJ2-5; weak D call: TRBD1 (6 bases). V shed 8 bases and J shed 0 bases, with 10 bases lying between them. Per germline, CDR1 MNHEY and CDR2 SVGAGI. The CDR3 runs 13 residues. CDR3 residues: CASSRTDQETQYF. CDR3 nucleotide sequence: TGTGCCAGCTCGCGGACAGACCAAGAGACCCAGTACTTC.

The sample holds a few counts of this clone. The J gene is TRBJ1-2, the V gene TRBV6-5; D is uncertain. The CDR3 is 14 residues long. With 2 bases removed from V and 5 bases from J, the gap between germline ends came to 12 bases. In germline, CDR1 is MNHEY, CDR2 SVGAGI. CDR3 region: CASSYGPQEYGYTF. The DNA of the CDR3 is TGTGCCAGCAGTTACGGCCCCCAAGAATATGGCTACACCTTC.

The V gene is TRBV4-1, the J gene TRBJ2-7; 9 bases match TRBD2. The CDR3 is made up of 15 amino acids. Losses at the gene ends were 3 bases for V and 5 bases for J; bases not matched to a gene: 8. Germline V gene data show CDR1 as MGHRA and CDR2 as YSYEKL. The DNA of the CDR3 is TGCGCCAGCAGCCAGCCCGGCGGGGGGGCCGACGAGCAGTACTTC. Its translation is CASSQPGGGADEQYF.

The V call is TRBV7-8, the J call TRBJ1-5; 7 bases align to TRBD1. Germline CDR1 reads SGHVS; CDR2 reads FQNEAQ. This CDR3 comprises 18 residues. The J segment lost 3 bases and the V segment lost 1 base, leaving 12 bases of the junction unmatched. CDR3 DNA sequence: TGTGCCAGCAGCTTAGGGGCCCTAGGGGACAGTTTCAATCAGCCCCAGCATTTT. Encoded protein: CASSLGALGDSFNQPQHF.

V is TRBV9 and J is TRBJ2-1; 10 bases map to TRBD2. The germline V gene encodes CDR1 SGDLS and CDR2 YYNGEE. The CDR3 has 15 amino acids. The junction had 6 bases not matched to a gene; V was cut back by 2 bases and J by 7 bases. The CDR3 nucleotides read TGTGCCAGCAGCGTCCGAGCGGGGGGGTGGAATGAGCAGTTCTTC. This codes for CASSVRAGGWNEQFF.

This clone has a handful of counts. The genes are TRBV19 and TRBJ1-1, with 7 bases lining up with TRBD1. CDR1 is LNHDA, CDR2 SQIVND, per germline (reference sequence). The CDR3 spans 16 residues. Germline trimming cut 7 bases from V and 0 bases from J; bases unmatched to any gene: 11. The CDR3 protein is CASNPDREGLNTEAFF. CDR3 nucleotides: TGTGCCAGTAACCCAGACAGGGAAGGGCTGAACACTGAAGCTTTCTTT. Full variable domain (remainder filled in from reference TRBV19 and TRBJ1-1): DGGITQSPKYLFRKEGQNVTLSCEQNLNHDAMYWYRQDPGQGLRLIYYSQIVNDFQKGDIAEGYSVSREKKESFPLTVTSAQKNPTAFYLCASNPDREGLNTEAFFGQGTRLTVV.

This sequence joins TRBV25-1 and TRBJ2-7; the D gene is possibly TRBD1 (7 bases). The V gene lost 2 bases and the J gene lost 2 bases, with 10 bases spanning the gap. The CDR3 is 14 residues long. Germline V gene sequence: CDR1 MGHDK, CDR2 SYGVNS. The CDR3 DNA follows: TGTGCCAGCAGTGAAGCGGGGACAGCCTACGAGCAGTACTTC. This codes for CASSEAGTAYEQYF.

The J gene is TRBJ2-7, the V gene TRBV7-9; D not resolved. Looked up from germline, CDR1 is SEHNR and CDR2 is FQNEAQ (reference sequence). V lost 5 bases and J lost 1, with 9 bases in between. The CDR3 consists of 13 residues. The CDR3 sequence is CASSLVLSYEQYF. CDR3 sequence (DNA): TGTGCCAGCAGCCTCGTACTTTCCTACGAGCAGTACTTC. Drawing the rest from reference TRBV7-9 and TRBJ2-7, the complete variable domain is DTGVSQNPRHKITKRGQNVTFRCDPISEHNRLYWYRQTLGQGPEFLTYFQNEAQLEKSRLLSDRFSAERPKGSFSTLEIQRTEQGDSAMYLCASSLVLSYEQYFGPGTRLTVT.

The J gene is TRBJ2-5, the V gene TRBV7-9; tentatively, D is TRBD2 (6 bases). The CDR3 has 14 residues. Trimming pared 5 bases from V and 1 base from J, leaving 11 bases between. CDR1 and CDR2 (germline): SEHNR, FQNEAQ (reference sequence). CDR3 region: CASSTPEGQETQYF. CDR3 coding DNA: TGTGCCAGCAGCACCCCGGAGGGCCAAGAGACCCAGTACTTC. Using reference TRBV7-9 and TRBJ2-5 for the parts outside the CDR3, the full variable domain is DTGVSQNPRHKITKRGQNVTFRCDPISEHNRLYWYRQTLGQGPEFLTYFQNEAQLEKSRLLSDRFSAERPKGSFSTLEIQRTEQGDSAMYLCASSTPEGQETQYFGPGTRLLVL.

This chain connects TRBV6-5 to TRBJ2-7; D gene uncertain. Looked up from germline, CDR1 is MNHEY and CDR2 is SVGAGI. The CDR3 length is 14 residues. V was pared by 2 bases and J by 3 bases, with 11 bases between. The CDR3 sequence is CASSYNGPIYEQYF. The CDR3 nucleotides are TGTGCCAGCAGTTACAACGGCCCCATCTACGAGCAGTACTTC.

In its sample, this clone was seen a few times. The chain joins TRBV12-5 to TRBJ1-1; no firm D call. CDR1 and CDR2 from the germline V gene are LGHNT and FRNRAP. Trimming shortened V by 2 bases and J by 7 bases, and 5 bases separated the two germline ends. This CDR3 spans 11 amino acids. The CDR3 DNA is TGTGCTAGTGGTTTGCCTTATGAAGCTTTCTTT. Its translation: CASGLPYEAFF.

V and J are TRBV9 and TRBJ2-7; 11 bases match TRBD1. With 2 bases clipped from V and 6 bases from J, the junction kept 4 bases outside the gene matches. CDR3 size: 14 residues. CDR1 is SGDLS and CDR2 is YYNGEE in the germline V gene. Here the CDR3 reads CASSVGQGASEQYF. CDR3 coding DNA: TGTGCCAGCAGCGTCGGACAGGGGGCATCCGAGCAGTACTTC.

This clone has just one count. The chain combines TRBV5-4 with TRBJ2-5; TRBD2 aligns across 10 bases. The CDR3 covers 15 residues. J gave up 1 base and V 2 bases, and 2 bases lay outside the gene matches. Per germline, CDR1 SGHNT and CDR2 YYREEE (reference sequence). The CDR3 coding sequence is TGTGCCAGCAGCTTAGCTAGCGGGGGCCAAGAGACCCAGTACTTC. It is translated as CASSLASGGQETQYF.

The V gene is TRBV5-4, the J gene TRBJ2-7; D is uncertain. CDR1 is SGHNT, CDR2 YYREEE, per germline (reference sequence). This CDR3 spans 12 amino acids. Trimming took off 3 bases at V and 6 bases at J, with 10 bases between the two ends. In DNA, the CDR3 is TGTGCCAGCAGCTCCCAGGCCTCCGAGCAGTACTTC. Amino acids: CASSSQASEQYF.

The table lists this clone with a few counts. V usage is TRBV6-1 and J usage is TRBJ2-5; the match to TRBD2 covers 14 bases. The CDR3 sequence is 16 residues long. Trimming cost V 4 bases and J 2 bases; bases outside gene matches: 3. Germline V gene lookup returns CDR1 MNHNS and CDR2 SASEGT. The CDR3: CASSGLAGGEQETQYF. The CDR3 bases are TGTGCCAGCAGTGGACTAGCGGGGGGGGAGCAAGAGACCCAGTACTTC.

This rearrangement joins TRBV7-9 to TRBJ2-1; D might be TRBD2 (6 bases). The CDR3 runs to 14 residues. Germline V CDR1 and CDR2: SEHNR, FQNEAQ (reference sequence). V shed 3 bases and J shed 8 bases, with 14 bases lying between them. The CDR3 sequence: CASSLSSAGHEQFF. CDR3 coding DNA: TGTGCCAGCAGCTTGTCTAGCGCCGGCCATGAGCAGTTCTTC.

This chain links TRBV27 with TRBJ2-7, with unresolved D. Trimming left V 5 bases short and J 7 bases short, with 12 bases between. Germline V gene lookup returns CDR1 MNHEY and CDR2 SMNVEV (reference sequence). The CDR3 has 12 amino acids. The CDR3: CASSQPGLEQYF. The CDR3 DNA follows: TGTGCCAGCAGTCAACCCGGGCTTGAGCAGTACTTC.

This chain uses TRBV5-4 with TRBJ1-2; D is uncertain. The V gene lost 5 bases and the J gene lost 4 bases, with 12 bases spanning the gap. CDR1 is SGHNT and CDR2 is YYREEE in the germline V gene (reference sequence). This CDR3 region has 13 residues. CDR3 loop: CASRFSEGYGYTF. CDR3 DNA: TGTGCCAGCAGGTTTTCGGAGGGCTATGGCTACACCTTC.

This rearrangement joins TRBV4-3 to TRBJ2-3; TRBD2 aligns across 7 bases. Germline CDR1 reads LGHNA; CDR2 reads YSLEER. The CDR3 contains 15 residues. The ends lost 7 bases at V and 5 bases at J; junction bases unmatched: 12. The CDR3 is CASTEGLPAGDTQYF. In DNA, the CDR3 is TGCGCCAGCACCGAGGGACTACCCGCGGGAGATACGCAGTATTTT.

Points on this clone: The same CDR3 can be traced to other DNA sequences in this sample. The genes are TRBV27 and TRBJ1-1; TRBD1 is a possible D gene (6 bases). This CDR3 spans 13 amino acids. V was cut by 5 bases and J by 1 base, with 8 bases left in between. Per germline, CDR1 MNHEY and CDR2 SMNVEV (reference sequence). The CDR3 bases are TGTGCCAGCAGTCTAGGGGGGAACACTGAAGCTTTCTTT. Translated: CASSLGGNTEAFF.

This clone was counted only a few times. The chain couples TRBV29-1 to TRBJ2-7; possibly TRBD2 for D (6 bases). This CDR3 contains 14 residues. CDR1 and CDR2 from the germline V gene are SQVTM and ANQGSEA. V lost 4 bases to trimming and J lost 6 bases, with 19 bases between them. CDR3: CSVVGGAGRSEQYF. DNA for the CDR3: TGCAGCGTTGTGGGTGGTGCGGGGAGAAGCGAGCAGTACTTC.

The gene calls are TRBV6-5 and TRBJ1-1; D is undetermined. V was cut by 3 bases and J by 8 bases, with 13 bases left in between. Germline lookup yields CDR1 MNHEY and CDR2 SVGAGI. The CDR3 runs 13 residues. The CDR3 DNA reads as TGTGCCAGCAGTTATCTCGAGGGTTGGGAAGCTTTCTTT. It encodes CASSYLEGWEAFF.

With respect to this clone: One end of the junction fails to match germline, which may point to a read error. The chain recombines TRBV6-6 with TRBJ2-5; possibly TRBD1 for D (6 bases). The CDR3 length is 13 residues. Germline CDR1 and CDR2: MNHNY and SVGAGI (reference sequence). CDR3 region: CASSYGQQDTQYF. The CDR3 DNA reads as TGTGCCAGCAGTTACGGACAGCAAGATACCCAGTACTTC.